Listed here are 4 T cell receptor beta chains from one sample, sequenced in a study of cytomegalovirus exposure and HLA in healthy donors. PCR employed 60 Vbeta and 13 Jbeta primers. Repertoires were generated with immunoSEQ multiplex PCR, while TCRdb's copy carries only in-frame clones and drops some. There are some 120,000 clones in the sample; more than 75% occur only once, and approximately 3.8% lies in the top ten. Material: PBMCs. Every receptor here comes from a man aged 40-49 years in good health and CMV-seronegative.

The chain has TRBV5-6 and TRBJ2-5; 9 bases line up with TRBD2. V was clipped by 0 bases and J by 5 bases; unmatched bases: 11. Germline CDR1 reads SGHDT; CDR2 reads YYEEEE. The CDR3 runs 17 residues. For the CDR3, the DNA is TGTGCCAGCAGCTTGGCGGTTAGCGGGGGTCTTAGCGAGACCCAGTACTTC. Its translation: CASSLAVSGGLSETQYF.

DNA for the CDR3: TGTGCCATCAGTGAGTCCAGGGTCACAGATACGCAGTATTTT. Its translation is CAISESRVTDTQYF. The chain recombines TRBV10-3 with TRBJ2-3; perhaps TRBD1 as D (5 bases). The CDR3 contains 14 residues. CDR1 and CDR2 (germline): ENHRY, SYGVKD. V was cut by 0 bases and J by 2 bases, with 6 bases left in between.

This clone was counted once. The chain is built from TRBV19 and TRBJ1-3; tentative D call: TRBD1 (6 bases). This CDR3 is built from 15 residues. Between the trimmed V and J ends, which lost 6 bases and 2 bases, there was a span of 14 bases. CDR1 and CDR2 from the germline V gene are LNHDA and SQIVND (reference sequence). The CDR3: CASSSQAGAGNTIYF. CDR3 nucleotides: TGTGCCAGTAGCAGCCAGGCAGGGGCTGGAAACACCATATATTTT.

The V gene is TRBV5-1, the J gene TRBJ1-2; 9 bases are a match to TRBD1. V gave up 4 bases and J gave up 5 bases; unmatched junction bases: 6. The CDR3 sequence is 14 residues long. Germline V gene data show CDR1 as SGHRS and CDR2 as YFSETQ. CDR3 DNA: TGCGCCAGCAGCGCCTCACAGGGGGCATATGGCTACACCTTC. Translated, it gives CASSASQGAYGYTF.